This is a list of T cell receptor beta chains from one sample in a study of control samples from healthy donors and cancer patients. Using immunoSEQ multiplex PCR, the repertoire was profiled, and TCRdb retains in-frame clones only, with some absent. This table has around 27,000 clones, almost 85% appearing once. Sample: PBMCs. These receptors were collected from a woman aged 60-70 years with head and neck cancer. The CDR3 runs from the conserved cysteine through the conserved F or W. The D gene is left open where the match is weak. Clone size appears in some rows only: once, few, many, or a class for an expanded clone.

CDR3 length	clone size	D gene	V gene	J gene	CDR3 protein	CDR3 DNA
11	-	-	TRBV5-1	TRBJ2-1	CASLSGGEQFF	TGCGCCAGTCTCAGCGGCGGTGAGCAGTTCTTC
15	-	TRBD1	TRBV27	TRBJ1-5	CASSFGQGGNQPQHF	TGTGCCAGCAGTTTCGGACAGGGTGGCAATCAGCCCCAGCATTTT
17	once	TRBD2	TRBV18	TRBJ2-5	CASSGRLAGGPEETQYF	TGTGCCAGCTCAGGAAGACTAGCGGGAGGGCCGGAAGAGACCCAGTACTTC
15	once	-	TRBV7-6	TRBJ1-5	CASSPLGQNYQPQHF	TGTGCCAGCAGCCCTCTAGGACAGAATTATCAGCCCCAGCATTTT
17	-	-	TRBV9	TRBJ2-4	CASSARDSVLAKNIQYF	TGTGCCAGCAGCGCCAGGGATAGCGTACTAGCCAAAAACATTCAGTACTTC
18	-	-	TRBV27	TRBJ2-5	CARDPGPGRQGGGETQYF	TGTGCCAGGGATCCAGGACCGGGCCGGCAGGGTGGTGGGGAGACCCAGTACTTC
15	-	-	TRBV7-6	TRBJ2-3	CASSGQLSSTDTQYF	TGTGCCAGCAGCGGACAGTTGTCTAGCACAGATACGCAGTATTTT
15	-	-	TRBV5-1	TRBJ1-2	CASSLSPTENYGYTF	TGCGCCAGCAGCTTAAGTCCGACAGAAAACTATGGCTACACCTTC
13	-	-	TRBV7-2	TRBJ1-4	CASSVYREGKLFF	TGTGCCAGCAGCGTCTACAGGGAGGGAAAACTGTTTTTT
20	-	TRBD2	TRBV4-1	TRBJ2-6	CASSQPTSGASLSGANVLTF	TGCGCCAGCAGCCAACCGACTAGCGGAGCATCCCTCTCTGGGGCCAACGTCCTGACTTTC
15	-	-	TRBV5-4	TRBJ1-5	CASSLDGGGNQPQHF	TGTGCCAGCAGCTTGGATGGGGGCGGCAATCAGCCCCAGCATTTT
15	-	-	TRBV6-1	TRBJ1-1	CASSEEDGMNTEAFF	TGTGCCAGCAGTGAAGAGGACGGTATGAACACTGAAGCTTTCTTT
15	once	TRBD2	TRBV6-5	TRBJ2-1	CASSFTSGIGNEQFF	TGTGCCAGCAGTTTTACTAGCGGGATTGGGAATGAGCAGTTCTTC
15	-	-	TRBV6-5	TRBJ1-1	CASSYSIQMNTEAFF	TGTGCCAGCAGTTACTCGATACAGATGAACACTGAAGCTTTCTTT
16	-	TRBD1	TRBV5-1	TRBJ1-1	CASSPAGQGANTEAFF	TGCGCCAGCAGCCCCGCAGGGCAGGGGGCGAATACTGAAGCTTTCTTT
17	-	-	TRBV18	TRBJ2-7	CASSPLTGKTKHLEQYF	TGTGCCAGCTCACCGTTAACCGGGAAAACAAAGCACCTCGAGCAGTACTTC
16	few	TRBD2	TRBV7-8	TRBJ2-5	CASSLPSGSGGETQYF	TGTGCCAGCAGCTTACCTAGCGGGTCGGGGGGCGAGACCCAGTACTTC
15	-	TRBD2	TRBV7-2	TRBJ2-1	CASSLESGRLNEQFF	TGTGCCAGCAGCTTAGAAAGCGGGAGGTTAAATGAGCAGTTCTTC
18	-	-	TRBV30	TRBJ1-3	CAWSKEGGQASSGNTIYF	TGTGCCTGGAGTAAAGAGGGGGGTCAGGCAAGCTCTGGAAACACCATATATTTT
15	-	-	TRBV6-2/TRBV6-3	TRBJ2-2	CASSYSAPITGELFF	TGTGCCAGCAGTTACTCGGCCCCGATAACCGGGGAGCTGTTTTTT
15	-	-	TRBV7-2	TRBJ2-3	CASSFSGTDTDTQYF	TGTGCCAGCAGCTTTAGCGGAACAGACACAGATACGCAGTATTTT
12	-	-	TRBV3-1/TRBV3-2	TRBJ1-2	CASSQGATGYTF	TGTGCCAGCAGCCAGGGGGCGACTGGCTACACCTTC
15	-	TRBD1	TRBV19	TRBJ2-3	CATTGVGSFTDTQYF	TGTGCCACCACAGGGGTCGGGTCTTTCACAGATACGCAGTATTTT
14	-	TRBD1	TRBV12-5	TRBJ2-1	CASGLGDRNNEQFF	TGTGCTAGTGGCCTAGGGGACAGAAACAATGAGCAGTTCTTC
12	-	-	TRBV7-2	TRBJ2-7	CASSLVLYEQYF	TGTGCCAGCAGCTTAGTTCTCTACGAGCAGTACTTC
14	-	-	TRBV5-1	TRBJ2-7	CASSLAQVPYEQYF	TGCGCCAGCAGCTTGGCACAGGTTCCCTACGAGCAGTACTTC
15	-	-	TRBV4-1	TRBJ2-5	CASSQNLGTQETQYF	TGCGCCAGCAGCCAGAATTTAGGGACACAAGAGACCCAGTACTTC
12	-	-	TRBV5-1	TRBJ2-1	CASSLDWNEQFF	TGCGCCAGCAGCTTGGACTGGAATGAGCAGTTCTTC
14	-	-	TRBV20-1	TRBJ2-1	CSASLGSSYNEQFF	TGCAGTGCTAGTCTCGGGAGTTCCTACAATGAGCAGTTCTTC
16	-	TRBD2	TRBV19	TRBJ2-7	CASSIVSGTSGYEQYF	TGTGCCAGTAGTATAGTCTCCGGGACTAGCGGCTACGAGCAGTACTTC
16	few	-	TRBV21-1	TRBJ2-1	CASSNLVQDPYNEQFF	TGTGCCAGCAGCAATTTGGTACAGGACCCCTACAATGAGCAGTTCTTC
14	-	-	TRBV5-8	TRBJ2-1	CASSRSDRTFEQFF	TGTGCCAGCAGCCGATCAGACAGGACTTTTGAGCAGTTCTTC
14	-	-	TRBV29-1	TRBJ2-3	CSVEDSGPRDTQYF	TGCAGCGTTGAAGATAGTGGGCCTAGAGATACGCAGTATTTT
16	-	TRBD2	TRBV7-9	TRBJ2-1	CASRPRPGLAPNEQFF	TGTGCCAGCAGGCCACGTCCGGGACTAGCGCCCAATGAGCAGTTCTTC
10	-	-	TRBV29-1	TRBJ1-2	CSVVGSGYTF	TGCAGCGTTGTAGGGTCTGGCTACACCTTC
15	-	-	TRBV18	TRBJ2-7	CASSPPAGDNYEQYF	TGTGCCAGCTCCCCACCGGCAGGGGACAACTACGAGCAGTACTTC
15	-	TRBD1	TRBV27	TRBJ1-1	CASSLGTGGLLEAFF	TGTGCCAGCAGTTTAGGGACAGGAGGTTTGTTGGAAGCTTTCTTT
15	-	TRBD1	TRBV19	TRBJ1-4	CASSADREVNEKLFF	TGTGCCAGTAGTGCCGACAGGGAGGTTAATGAAAAACTGTTTTTT
13	-	-	TRBV12-5	TRBJ1-6	CASGLDGGTPLHF	TGTGCTAGTGGTTTGGACGGGGGGACACCCCTCCACTTT
19	-	TRBD2	TRBV7-2	TRBJ2-5	CASSPVAGLLRGVSETQYF	TGTGCCAGCAGCCCTGTAGCGGGACTACTAAGAGGGGTGTCGGAGACCCAGTACTTC
20	-	TRBD2	TRBV14	TRBJ2-5	CASSQDQGPQLAGEGETQYF	TGTGCCAGCAGCCAAGATCAAGGCCCCCAACTAGCGGGGGAGGGGGAGACCCAGTACTTC
13	-	-	TRBV24-1	TRBJ2-7	CATGGGQNYEQYF	TGTGCCACCGGAGGGGGACAGAACTACGAGCAGTACTTC
16	-	TRBD2	TRBV10-3	TRBJ2-2	CAIRPLAGGQVGELFF	TGTGCCATCCGACCCCTAGCGGGGGGGCAGGTCGGGGAGCTGTTTTTT
13	-	TRBD1	TRBV2	TRBJ1-1	CASRGTVNTEAFF	TGTGCCAGCAGGGGGACAGTGAACACTGAAGCTTTCTTT
15	-	TRBD1	TRBV27	TRBJ1-6	CASSHRQGQGSPLHF	TGTGCCAGCAGTCACCGACAGGGACAGGGATCACCCCTCCACTTT
18	-	-	TRBV27	TRBJ2-7	CASSPRDGQRASSYEQYF	TGTGCCAGCAGTCCCCGAGACGGGCAGCGGGCGAGCTCCTACGAGCAGTACTTC
15	-	TRBD2	TRBV9	TRBJ2-5	CASSVGSTGGETQYF	TGTGCCAGCAGCGTAGGATCCACGGGAGGCGAGACCCAGTACTTC
13	once	-	TRBV12-5	TRBJ1-1	CASGSDSNTEAFF	TGTGCTAGTGGATCGGACAGTAACACTGAAGCTTTCTTT
15	once	-	TRBV18	TRBJ2-1	CASSGRDKPYNEQFF	TGTGCCAGCTCAGGGCGGGACAAGCCCTACAATGAGCAGTTCTTC
13	once	-	TRBV5-6	TRBJ2-5	CASSLSGLETQYF	TGTGCCAGCAGCTTGTCAGGGCTGGAGACCCAGTACTTC
15	-	-	TRBV4-3	TRBJ2-5	CASSQDGTGQETQYF	TGCGCCAGCAGCCAAGACGGAACAGGCCAAGAGACCCAGTACTTC
12	-	-	TRBV9	TRBJ2-3	CASSVERDTQYF	TGTGCCAGCAGCGTGGAGAGAGATACGCAGTATTTT